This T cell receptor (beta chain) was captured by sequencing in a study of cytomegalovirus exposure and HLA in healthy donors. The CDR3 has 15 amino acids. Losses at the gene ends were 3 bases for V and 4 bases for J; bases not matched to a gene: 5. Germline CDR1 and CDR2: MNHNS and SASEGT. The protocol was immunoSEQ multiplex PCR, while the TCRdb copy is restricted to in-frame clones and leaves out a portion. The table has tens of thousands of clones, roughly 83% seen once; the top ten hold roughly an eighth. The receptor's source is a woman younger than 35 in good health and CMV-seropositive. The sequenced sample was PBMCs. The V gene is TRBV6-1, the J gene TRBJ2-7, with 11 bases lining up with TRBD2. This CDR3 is CASSELSGGVYEQYF. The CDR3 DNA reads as TGTGCCAGCAGTGAGCTTAGCGGGGGGGTTTACGAGCAGTACTTC.